The clone carrying this T cell receptor beta chain has more than one count but fewer than ten. TCRdb processed the RT-PCR reads anew with MiXCR; each CDR3 protein has one entry. The data hold hundreds of thousands of distinct CDR3 sequences, with around 14% observed a single time. Germline CDR1 and CDR2: DFQATT and SNEGSKA (reference sequence). Trimming cost V 7 bases and J 3 bases; bases outside gene matches: 3. The CDR3 spans 12 residues. The chain couples TRBV20-1 to TRBJ1-2, with TRBD1 matching over 9 bases. The sample comprised memory CD4+ T cells from blood. The origin of this receptor is a female donor in good health, serving as a healthy control. This chain's CDR3 is CSGWTGDYGYTF. The CDR3 coding sequence is TGCAGTGGATGGACAGGGGACTATGGCTACACCTTC.